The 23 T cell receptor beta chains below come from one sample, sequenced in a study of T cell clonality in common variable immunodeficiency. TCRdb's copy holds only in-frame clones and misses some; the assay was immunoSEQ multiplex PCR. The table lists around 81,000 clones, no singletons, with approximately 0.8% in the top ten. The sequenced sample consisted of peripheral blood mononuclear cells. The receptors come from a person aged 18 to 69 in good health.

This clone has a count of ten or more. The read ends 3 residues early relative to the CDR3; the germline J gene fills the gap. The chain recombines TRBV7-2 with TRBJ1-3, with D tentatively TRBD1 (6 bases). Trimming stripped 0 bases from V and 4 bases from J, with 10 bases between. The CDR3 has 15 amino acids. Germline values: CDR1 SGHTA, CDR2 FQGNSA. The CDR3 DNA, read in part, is TGTGCCAGCAGCTTAGCGCAGGGGTCAGGAAACACC. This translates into CASSLAQGSGNT. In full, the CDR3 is CASSLAQGSGNTIYF.

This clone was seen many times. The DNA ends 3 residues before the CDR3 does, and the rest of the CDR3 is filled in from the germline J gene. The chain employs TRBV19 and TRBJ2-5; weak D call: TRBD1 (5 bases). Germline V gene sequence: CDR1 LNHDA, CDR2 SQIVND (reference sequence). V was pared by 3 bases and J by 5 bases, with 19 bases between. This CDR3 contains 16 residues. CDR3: CASSINRGAGPETQYF. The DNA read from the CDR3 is TGTGCCAGTAGTATTAATAGGGGTGCAGGCCCGGAGACC. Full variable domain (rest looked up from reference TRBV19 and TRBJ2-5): DGGITQSPKYLFRKEGQNVTLSCEQNLNHDAMYWYRQDPGQGLRLIYYSQIVNDFQKGDIAEGYSVSREKKESFPLTVTSAQKNPTAFYLCASSINRGAGPETQYFGPGTRLLVL.

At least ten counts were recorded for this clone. Partial CDR3 DNA: TGTGCCAGCAGTGAGGACAGAGCTTCACCC. As protein: CASSEDRASP. The entire CDR3 is CASSEDRASPLHF. This chain connects TRBV6-2 or TRBV6-3 to TRBJ1-6; the D gene is possibly TRBD1 (6 bases). The read stops 3 residues short of the end of the CDR3; the missing end is completed from the germline J gene. There are 13 residues in the CDR3. V was trimmed by 5 bases and J by 9 bases, leaving 11 bases between them. Germline V gives CDR1 MNHEY, CDR2 SVGEGT.

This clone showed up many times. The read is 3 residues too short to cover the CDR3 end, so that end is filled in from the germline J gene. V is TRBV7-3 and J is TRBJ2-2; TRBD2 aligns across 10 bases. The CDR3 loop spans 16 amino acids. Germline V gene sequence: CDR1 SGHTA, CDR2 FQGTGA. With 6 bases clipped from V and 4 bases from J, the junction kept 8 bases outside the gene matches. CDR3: CASSASGRAGTGELFF. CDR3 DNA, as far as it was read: TGTGCCAGCAGTGCAAGCGGGAGGGCCGGCACCGGGGAG.

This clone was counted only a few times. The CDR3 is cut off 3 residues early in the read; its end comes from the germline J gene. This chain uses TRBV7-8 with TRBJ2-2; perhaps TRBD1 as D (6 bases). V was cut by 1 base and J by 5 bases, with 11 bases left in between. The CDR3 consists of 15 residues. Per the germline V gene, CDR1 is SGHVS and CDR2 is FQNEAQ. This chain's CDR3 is CASSLVQGRTGELFF. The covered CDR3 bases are TGTGCCAGCAGCTTAGTGCAGGGGCGGACCGGGGAG.

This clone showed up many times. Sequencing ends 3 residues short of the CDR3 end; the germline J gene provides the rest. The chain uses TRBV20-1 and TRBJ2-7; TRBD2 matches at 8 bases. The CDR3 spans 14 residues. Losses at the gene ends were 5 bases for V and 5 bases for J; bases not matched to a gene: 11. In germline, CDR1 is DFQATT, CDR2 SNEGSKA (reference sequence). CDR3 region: CSAVPGTSVNEQYF. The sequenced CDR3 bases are TGCAGTGCTGTCCCCGGGACTAGTGTCAACGAG.

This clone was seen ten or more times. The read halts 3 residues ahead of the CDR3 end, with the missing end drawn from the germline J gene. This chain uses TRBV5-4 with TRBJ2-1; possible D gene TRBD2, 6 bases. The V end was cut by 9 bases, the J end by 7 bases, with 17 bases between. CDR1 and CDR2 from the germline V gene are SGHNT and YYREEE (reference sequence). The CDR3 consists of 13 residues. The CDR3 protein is CATAGNTKNEQFF. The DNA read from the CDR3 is TGTGCCACCGCGGGGAACACTAAAAATGAG.

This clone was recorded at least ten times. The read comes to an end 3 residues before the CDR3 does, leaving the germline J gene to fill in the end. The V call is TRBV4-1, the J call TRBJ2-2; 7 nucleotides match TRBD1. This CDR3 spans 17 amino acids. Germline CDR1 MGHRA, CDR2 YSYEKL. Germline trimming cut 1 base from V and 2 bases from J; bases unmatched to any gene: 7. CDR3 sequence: CASSQGQGEANTGELFF. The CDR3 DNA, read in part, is TGCGCCAGCAGCCAAGGGCAGGGGGAAGCCAACACCGGGGAG.

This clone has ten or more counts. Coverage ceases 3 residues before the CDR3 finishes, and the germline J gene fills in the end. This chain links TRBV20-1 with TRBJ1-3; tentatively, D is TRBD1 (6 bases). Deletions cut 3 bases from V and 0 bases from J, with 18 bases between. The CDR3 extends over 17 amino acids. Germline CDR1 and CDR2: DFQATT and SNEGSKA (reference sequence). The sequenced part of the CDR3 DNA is TGCAGTGCTAGCGAGCCAACAGGGAAGAGCTCTGGAAACACC. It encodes CSASEPTGKSSGNT. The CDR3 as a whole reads CSASEPTGKSSGNTIYF.

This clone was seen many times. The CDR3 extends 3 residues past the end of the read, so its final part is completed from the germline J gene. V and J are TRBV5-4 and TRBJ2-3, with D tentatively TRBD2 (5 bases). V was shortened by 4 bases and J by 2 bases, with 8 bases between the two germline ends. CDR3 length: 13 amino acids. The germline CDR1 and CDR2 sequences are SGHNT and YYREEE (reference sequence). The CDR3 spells CASSPDSTDTQYF. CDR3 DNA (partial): TGTGCCAGCAGCCCGGACTCCACAGATACG.

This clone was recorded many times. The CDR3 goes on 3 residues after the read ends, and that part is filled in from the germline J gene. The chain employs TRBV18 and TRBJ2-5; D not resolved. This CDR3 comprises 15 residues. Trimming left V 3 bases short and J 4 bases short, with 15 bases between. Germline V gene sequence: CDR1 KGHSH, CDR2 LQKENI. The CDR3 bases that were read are TGTGCCAGCTCACCCCGCGCCGATATTATAGAGACC. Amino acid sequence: CASSPRADIIET. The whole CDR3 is CASSPRADIIETQYF.

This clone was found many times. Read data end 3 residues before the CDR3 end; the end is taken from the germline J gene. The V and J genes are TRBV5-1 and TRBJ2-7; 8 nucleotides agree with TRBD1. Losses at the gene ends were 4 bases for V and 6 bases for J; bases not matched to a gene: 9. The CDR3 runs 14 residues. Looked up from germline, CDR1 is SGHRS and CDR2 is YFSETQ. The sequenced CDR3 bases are TGCGCCAGCAGCCCTGACAGGGGAGAGCGCGAG. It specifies CASSPDRGERE. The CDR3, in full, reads CASSPDRGEREQYF.

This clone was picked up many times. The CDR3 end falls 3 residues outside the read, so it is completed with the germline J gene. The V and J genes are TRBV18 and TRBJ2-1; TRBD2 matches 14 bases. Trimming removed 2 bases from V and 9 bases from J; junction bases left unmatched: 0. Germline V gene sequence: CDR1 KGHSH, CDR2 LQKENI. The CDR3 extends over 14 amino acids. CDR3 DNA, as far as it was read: TGTGCCAGCTCACCAGGGACTAGCGGGAGTGAG. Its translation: CASSPGTSGSE. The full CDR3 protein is CASSPGTSGSEQFF.

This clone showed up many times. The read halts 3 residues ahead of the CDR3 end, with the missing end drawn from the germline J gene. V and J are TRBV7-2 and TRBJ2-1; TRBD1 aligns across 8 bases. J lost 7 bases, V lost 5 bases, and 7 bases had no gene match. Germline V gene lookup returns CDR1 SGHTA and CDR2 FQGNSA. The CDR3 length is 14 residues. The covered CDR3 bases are TGTGCCAGCAGCCGGATGACAGGGGATAATGAG. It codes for CASSRMTGDNE. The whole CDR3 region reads CASSRMTGDNEQFF.

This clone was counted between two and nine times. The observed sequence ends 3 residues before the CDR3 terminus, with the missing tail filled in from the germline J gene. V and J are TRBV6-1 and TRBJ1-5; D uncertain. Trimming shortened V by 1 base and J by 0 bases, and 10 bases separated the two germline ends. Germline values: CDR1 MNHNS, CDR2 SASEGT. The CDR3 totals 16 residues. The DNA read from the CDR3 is TGTGCCAGCAGTGAAGGGTCGGGGTATAGCAATCAGCCC. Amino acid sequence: CASSEGSGYSNQP. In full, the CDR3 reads CASSEGSGYSNQPQHF.

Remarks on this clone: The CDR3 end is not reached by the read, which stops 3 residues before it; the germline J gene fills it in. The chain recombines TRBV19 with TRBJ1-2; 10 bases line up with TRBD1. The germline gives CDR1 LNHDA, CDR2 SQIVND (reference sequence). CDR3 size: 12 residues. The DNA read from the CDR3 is TGTGCCAGTTCCGGGACAGGGGACGGC. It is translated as CASSGTGDG. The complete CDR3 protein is CASSGTGDGYTF.

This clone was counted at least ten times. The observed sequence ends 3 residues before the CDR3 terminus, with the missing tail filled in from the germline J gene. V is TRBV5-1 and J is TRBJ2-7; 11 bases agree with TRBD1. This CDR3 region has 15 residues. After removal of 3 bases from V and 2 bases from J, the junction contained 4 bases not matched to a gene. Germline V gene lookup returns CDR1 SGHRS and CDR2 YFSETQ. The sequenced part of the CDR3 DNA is TGCGCCAGCAGCTGGGGGACAGGGGGAGCCTACGAG. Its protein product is CASSWGTGGAYE. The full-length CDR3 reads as CASSWGTGGAYEQYF.

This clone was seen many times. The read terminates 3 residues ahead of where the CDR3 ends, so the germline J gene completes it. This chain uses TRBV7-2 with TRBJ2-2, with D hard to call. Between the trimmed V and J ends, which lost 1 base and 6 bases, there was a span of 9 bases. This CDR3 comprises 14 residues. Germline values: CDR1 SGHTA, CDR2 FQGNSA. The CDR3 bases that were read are TGTGCCAGCAGCTTAGAACGGGTCCCCGGGGAG. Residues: CASSLERVPGE. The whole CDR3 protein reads CASSLERVPGELFF.

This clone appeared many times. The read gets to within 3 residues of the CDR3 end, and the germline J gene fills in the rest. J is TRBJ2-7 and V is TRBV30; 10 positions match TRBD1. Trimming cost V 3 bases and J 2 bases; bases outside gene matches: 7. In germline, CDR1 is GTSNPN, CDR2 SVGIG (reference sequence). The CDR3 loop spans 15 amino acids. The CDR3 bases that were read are TGTGCCTGGAGGAGAGGACAGGGGGGAACCTACGAG. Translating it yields CAWRRGQGGTYE. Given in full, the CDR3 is CAWRRGQGGTYEQYF. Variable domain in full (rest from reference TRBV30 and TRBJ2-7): SQTIHQWPATLVQPVGSPLSLECTVEGTSNPNLYWYRQAAGRGLQLLFYSVGIGQISSEVPQNLSASRPQDRQFILSSKKLLLSDSGFYLCAWRRGQGGTYEQYFGPGTRLTVT.

The part of the CDR3 DNA that was read is TGCAGTGTCGATACCGGGACTAGCGGAGGGGCTGAG. This translates into CSVDTGTSGGAE. The entire CDR3 sequence reads CSVDTGTSGGAEQFF. V and J are TRBV20-1 and TRBJ2-1, with TRBD2 identical over 11 bases. The read ends 3 residues shy of where the CDR3 ends; the end is completed using the germline J gene. V lost 7 bases, J lost 9 bases, and 14 bases stayed unmatched. This CDR3 comprises 15 residues. The germline gives CDR1 DFQATT, CDR2 SNEGSKA (reference sequence).

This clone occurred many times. The sequenced CDR3 bases are TGTGCCAGCAGTGAAGTCCCACAGGGGGCTAGCGAG. Protein sequence: CASSEVPQGASE. The whole CDR3 is CASSEVPQGASEQYF. This chain joins TRBV6-1 and TRBJ2-7; 9 bases match TRBD1. The read ends 3 residues early relative to the CDR3; the germline J gene fills the gap. V lost 1 base to trimming and J lost 6 bases; unmatched junction nucleotides: 7. There are 15 residues in the CDR3. From germline, CDR1 is MNHNS and CDR2 SASEGT.

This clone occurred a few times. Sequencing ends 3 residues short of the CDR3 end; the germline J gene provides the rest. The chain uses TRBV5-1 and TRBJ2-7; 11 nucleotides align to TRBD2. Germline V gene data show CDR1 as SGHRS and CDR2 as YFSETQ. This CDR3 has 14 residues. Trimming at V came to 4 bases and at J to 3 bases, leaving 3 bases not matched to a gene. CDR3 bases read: TGCGCCAGCAGCCCCACTAGCGGGGGCTACGAG. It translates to CASSPTSGGYE. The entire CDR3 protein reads CASSPTSGGYEQYF.

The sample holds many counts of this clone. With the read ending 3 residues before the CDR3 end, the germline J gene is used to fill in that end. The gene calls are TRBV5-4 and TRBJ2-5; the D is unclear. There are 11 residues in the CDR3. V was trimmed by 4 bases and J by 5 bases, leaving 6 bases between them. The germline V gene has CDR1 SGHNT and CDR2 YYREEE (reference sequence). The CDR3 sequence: CASSPGETQYF. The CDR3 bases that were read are TGTGCCAGCAGCCCCGGGGAGACC.